This record covers a single TCR beta chain. Its antigen is unknown. No qualities accompany the bases; no much larger clone lies one base away. This entry belongs to a study of metastatic and nonmetastatic thyroid tumors (dated by TCRdb to 2020 to 2022). Looking at the study overall: For patients with malignant and with benign thyroid disease, the researchers compared repertoires between peripheral blood samples and tumor or nodule tissue samples. The full study reports these points: In both blood and tumor samples, TCR beta diversity was reported to be significantly higher in malignant tumors than in benign nodules.

The method was PCR. Sequenced using an Illumina HiSeq 4000. High-throughput sequencing was used to profile the TCR beta-chain CDR3 region of every patient. The authors processed their data as follows. The researchers built a classifier to tell apart papillary thyroid cancer patients with distant metastasis, based on CDR3 differences among clinicopathological groups. Repertoire diversity was assessed with the Shannon index, and tumor-blood repertoire similarity with the Morisita-Horn index. Using fastp trimming at Q25 and MiXCR clonotype assembly, TCRdb reanalyzed the public sequencing data and kept in-frame beta chains. In this record, the V and J calls reflect TCRdb's handling and not the investigators' own analysis. The sample has about 16,000 clones on record, 30% to 35% of them singletons. In total, the top ten clones hold roughly 7.7% of the sample. The junction carries 5 bases between V and J, which are trimmed by 5 bases and 1 base respectively. CDR1 and CDR2 were assigned from the germline V gene as KGHSH and LQKENI. Its CDR3 holds 12 amino acids, cysteine through phenylalanine. Only the CDR3 part of the read is kept: 36 bases, read in frame from the first base.

Before undergoing thyroid surgery, none of the patients had been given any kind of treatment. Using T-cell receptor beta sequencing, the study looked back at clinical samples from patients collected from about 2012 to 2018. Sequenced material: tumor tissue. The chain uses TRBV18 and TRBJ1-1; TRBD1 is a weak D gene call, 5 bases matching. The sequence came from a female donor with papillary thyroid cancer or a benign thyroid nodule (not recorded which). Some clones in this sample may be carry-over from other donors' samples. The CDR3 protein: CASSGGNTEAFF. The DNA reads as follows: TGTGCCAGCTCAGGGGGGAACACTGAAGCTTTCTTT.